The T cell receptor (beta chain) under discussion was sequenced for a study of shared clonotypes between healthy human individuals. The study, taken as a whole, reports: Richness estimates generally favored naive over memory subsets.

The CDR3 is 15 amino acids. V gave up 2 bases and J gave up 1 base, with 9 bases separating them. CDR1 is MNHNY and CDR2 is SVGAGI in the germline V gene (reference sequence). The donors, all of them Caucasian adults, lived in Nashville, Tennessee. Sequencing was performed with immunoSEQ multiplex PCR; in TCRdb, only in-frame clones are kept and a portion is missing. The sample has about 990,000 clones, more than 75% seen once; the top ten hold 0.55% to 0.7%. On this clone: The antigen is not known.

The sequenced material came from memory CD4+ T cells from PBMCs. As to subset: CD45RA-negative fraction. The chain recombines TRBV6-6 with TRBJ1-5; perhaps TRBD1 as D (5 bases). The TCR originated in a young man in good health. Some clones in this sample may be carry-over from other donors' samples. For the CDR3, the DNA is TGTGCCAGCAGTTACACCCCAGGGAGCAATCAGCCCCAGCATTTT. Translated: CASSYTPGSNQPQHF.